The 3 T cell receptor beta chains presented below share a single source sample, sequenced in a study of blood T cell repertoires in COVID-19. Libraries were prepared by immunoSEQ multiplex PCR; TCRdb keeps only in-frame clonotypes and omits some of them. The table lists some 350,000 clones, about 89% of them singletons. Sequenced sample: peripheral blood. These receptors were taken from a woman between 45 and 60 years old with COVID-19, enrolled during active disease.

This clone was detected once. V usage is TRBV4-1 and J usage is TRBJ2-3, with 11 bases matching TRBD2. Germline V lookup: CDR1 MGHRA, CDR2 YSYEKL. The CDR3 has 17 amino acids. V trimming: 0 bases; J trimming: 3 bases; junction bases outside the gene matches: 5. The CDR3 region has the DNA TGCGCCAGCAGCCAAGATCAGGCTAGCGGGAGGACAGATACGCAGTATTTT. It is translated as CASSQDQASGRTDTQYF.

The J gene is TRBJ2-5, the V gene TRBV19, with 13 bases fitting TRBD2. The CDR3 contains 15 residues. V shed 6 bases and J 4 bases; nucleotides not matched to a gene: 5. Germline-derived CDR1 and CDR2 are LNHDA and SQIVND (reference sequence). CDR3 sequence (DNA): TGTGCCAGTAGACCGGGACTAGCGGGAAGAGAGACCCAGTACTTC. Translated: CASRPGLAGRETQYF.

This chain uses TRBV11-3 with TRBJ1-1; TRBD1 matches at 12 bases. Germline V gene sequence: CDR1 SGHNT, CDR2 YENEEA. The CDR3 runs 20 residues. Trimming took 5 bases from V and 1 from J; bases not matched to a gene: 17. The CDR3 DNA follows: TGTGCCAGCAGCCCTCGGCGGGCGTCGGGACAGGGGGCCGGGAACACTGAAGCTTTCTTT. Translating it yields CASSPRRASGQGAGNTEAFF.